The 12 T cell receptor beta chains given below trace back to one sample, sequenced in a study of blood T cell repertoires in COVID-19. TCRdb keeps only in-frame clones here, not all; method: immunoSEQ multiplex PCR. Among 250,000 or so clones listed, around nine tenths were seen once. The material sequenced was peripheral blood. These receptors came from a man aged 35 to 55 with active or convalescent COVID-19.

The rearrangement uses TRBV6-1 and TRBJ1-2, with D perhaps TRBD1 (5 bases). Germline V gene data show CDR1 as MNHNS and CDR2 as SASEGT. Trimming took 7 bases from V and 4 from J, leaving 19 bases between them. This CDR3 has 15 residues. This CDR3 reads CASISSRGGLYGYTF. CDR3 DNA sequence: TGTGCCAGCATTTCCTCCCGGGGGGGACTCTATGGCTACACCTTC.

The gene calls are TRBV3-1 (or the pseudogene TRBV3-2) and TRBJ2-7, with 7 positions matching TRBD1. J lost 4 bases, V lost 5 bases, and 8 bases had no gene match. This CDR3 spans 14 amino acids. The V gene's germline CDR1 is LGHDT and CDR2 YNNKEL (reference sequence). Here the CDR3 DNA reads TGTGCCAGCAGCGAACCGGGACAGCATTACGAGCAGTACTTC. Its protein is CASSEPGQHYEQYF.

The gene calls are TRBV3-1 (or the pseudogene TRBV3-2) and TRBJ1-6; D perhaps matches TRBD1 (5 bases). Germline V gene sequence: CDR1 LGHDT, CDR2 YNNKEL (reference sequence). The CDR3 is made up of 14 amino acids. V lost 4 bases to trimming and J lost 4 bases, with 8 bases between them. Here the CDR3 reads CASSLDSYNSPLHF. The CDR3 region has the DNA TGTGCCAGCAGCCTCGACAGTTATAATTCACCCCTCCACTTT.

This sequence joins TRBV19 and TRBJ1-5; no clear D gene. Germline V gives CDR1 LNHDA, CDR2 SQIVND (reference sequence). V dropped 7 bases and J dropped 0 bases, with 10 bases sitting between them. CDR3 length: 14 amino acids. The chain's CDR3 is CASTRRDSNQPQHF. The CDR3 nucleotides read TGTGCCAGTACCAGGAGGGATAGCAATCAGCCCCAGCATTTT.

V is TRBV6-6 and J is TRBJ1-3; 7 nucleotides align to TRBD1. This CDR3 region has 14 residues. V shed 7 bases, J shed 1 base, and the junction held 4 bases outside the gene matches. Germline-derived CDR1 and CDR2 are MNHNY and SVGAGI (reference sequence). The CDR3 DNA sequence: TGTGCCAGCACCGCGACAGGGTCTGGAAACACCATATATTTT. Translation gives CASTATGSGNTIYF.

This chain uses TRBV24-1 with TRBJ2-3; TRBD2 might be the D (7 bases). The CDR3 runs 16 residues. CDR1 and CDR2 (germline): KGHDR, SFDVKD. Trimming cost V 0 bases and J 4 bases, with 13 bases left between them. CDR3 DNA sequence: TGTGCCACCAGTGATTTGGGGGGGGCTAAGTCAGATACGCAGTATTTT. Amino acid sequence: CATSDLGGAKSDTQYF.

CDR3 sequence (DNA): TGTGCCAGCAGCCAAGTAAGCAGGACTCGCAGCACAGATACGCAGTATTTT. It translates to CASSQVSRTRSTDTQYF. The chain joins TRBV3-1 (or the pseudogene TRBV3-2) to TRBJ2-3; perhaps TRBD2 as D (5 bases). Germline CDR1 and CDR2: LGHDT and YNNKEL (reference sequence). The CDR3 runs to 17 residues. Trimming removed 1 base from V and 0 bases from J, with 14 bases in between.

The rearrangement joins TRBV5-6 to TRBJ2-7; D is unresolved. Trimming cost V 1 base and J 4 bases, with 6 bases left between them. The CDR3 sequence is 12 residues long. CDR1 and CDR2 (germline): SGHDT, YYEEEE. The CDR3 nucleotides read TGTGCCAGCAGCTTGAAACAGTACGAGCAGTACTTC. Translated, it gives CASSLKQYEQYF.

The table lists this clone with a count of one. The V gene is TRBV15, the J gene TRBJ1-2, with D unresolved. The CDR3 consists of 13 residues. Germline CDR1 and CDR2: LNHNV and YYDKDF (reference sequence). Between the trimmed V and J ends, which lost 3 bases and 2 bases, there was a span of 7 bases. The CDR3 is CATSSYSNYGYTF. In DNA, the CDR3 is TGTGCCACCAGCAGCTACAGCAACTATGGCTACACCTTC.

This sequence joins TRBV6-5 and TRBJ1-5; the D is unclear. Trimming left V 10 bases short and J 8 bases short, with 18 bases between. The CDR3 runs to 13 residues. Germline assignment: CDR1 MNHEY and CDR2 SVGAGI. CDR3 nucleotides: TGTGCCACCGGGGAGCAGCTCTGGGAGCCCCAGCATTTT. It is translated as CATGEQLWEPQHF.

In DNA, the CDR3 is TGTGCCAGCTCACCAGGGACAGGGATCTACGAGCAGTACTTC. Its translation: CASSPGTGIYEQYF. The J gene is TRBJ2-7, the V gene TRBV18; 9 bases match TRBD1. The CDR3 runs 14 residues. V dropped 2 bases and J dropped 3; count of bases not matched to a gene: 2. In germline, CDR1 is KGHSH, CDR2 LQKENI.

The chain has TRBV7-9 and TRBJ2-1, with 8 bases lining up with TRBD2. V shed 6 bases, J shed 9 bases, and the junction held 10 bases outside the gene matches. Germline V gene data show CDR1 as SEHNR and CDR2 as FQNEAQ (reference sequence). This CDR3 has 14 residues. The CDR3 spells CASRVSGSLREQFF. DNA of the CDR3: TGTGCCAGCAGAGTCAGCGGGAGCCTCCGTGAGCAGTTCTTC.